A selection of T cell receptor beta chains follows, all from one sample in a study of cytomegalovirus exposure and HLA in healthy donors. Measured with immunoSEQ multiplex PCR; TCRdb has only the in-frame clones, and not every one. The table includes 180,000 or so clones, 70% to 80% detected once. The sample was PBMCs. The receptors originated from a man between 18 and 29 years old in good health and CMV-seronegative. Each CDR3 is given with its conserved first and last residue. The D gene is left open where the match is weak. Not every row has a clone size; where given, it reads once, few, many or a size class.

NA	NA	TRBV2	TRBJ2-1	TGTGCCAGCAGTGATCAGGGTAGGGGCAATGAGCAGTTCTTC	CASSDQGRGNEQFF
NA	TRBD2	TRBV7-2	TRBJ2-7	TGTGCCAGCAGCTCCTCTAGCGGGGGCGAGCAGTACTTC	CASSSSSGGEQYF
NA	NA	TRBV13	TRBJ2-5	TGTGCCAGCAGCCCGAGGGGGAAAGAGACCCAGTACTTC	CASSPRGKETQYF
once	NA	TRBV30	TRBJ2-7	TGTGCCTGGAGTGTCACGGTCTCCTACGAGCAGTACTTC	CAWSVTVSYEQYF
NA	TRBD2	TRBV18	TRBJ2-7	TGTGCCAGCTCACCGAGATTAGCGGGAGGAACCTACGAGCAGTACTTC	CASSPRLAGGTYEQYF
NA	NA	TRBV19	TRBJ1-5	TGTGCCAGTAGTATCTGGGGCAGCGTCGGCAATCAGCCCCAGCATTTT	CASSIWGSVGNQPQHF
NA	NA	TRBV20-1	TRBJ1-2	TGCAGTGCTAGCAGGGTGCATGGCTACACCTTC	CSASRVHGYTF
NA	NA	TRBV4-3	TRBJ1-1	TGCGCCAGCAGCCAAGAAAGGACAGTTAACACTGAAGCTTTCTTT	CASSQERTVNTEAFF
NA	TRBD1	TRBV10-3	TRBJ1-2	TGTGCCATCAGACAGGACAGGGGGGCCTATGGCTACACCTTC	CAIRQDRGAYGYTF
NA	TRBD1	TRBV7-3	TRBJ1-1	TGTGCCAGCAGCCCACCGACAGGGGACTTAACCCTTAACACTGAAGCTTTCTTT	CASSPPTGDLTLNTEAFF
NA	NA	TRBV9	TRBJ2-7	TGTGCCAGCAGCGTAGAGGGCGGGGCGGGCGAGCAGTACTTC	CASSVEGGAGEQYF
NA	TRBD1	TRBV5-3	TRBJ2-2	TGTGCCAGAGGAGGGAACAGGGGGCTGACCGGGGAGCTGTTTTTT	CARGGNRGLTGELFF
few	NA	TRBV30	TRBJ2-1	TGTGCCTGGAGAACGGGCAATGAGCAGTTCTTC	CAWRTGNEQFF
NA	NA	TRBV11-2	TRBJ2-7	TGTGCCAGCAGCTTAGGAATAGACAGCTCCTACGAGCAGTACTTC	CASSLGIDSSYEQYF
NA	TRBD1	TRBV13	TRBJ2-7	TGTGCCAGCAGCTTTGACAGGGGGCCCTACGAGCAGTACTTC	CASSFDRGPYEQYF
NA	NA	TRBV11-2	TRBJ2-7	TGTGCCAGCAGCTTAGAGGCCAACTACGAGCAGTACTTC	CASSLEANYEQYF
NA	NA	TRBV4-2	TRBJ1-3	TGTGCCAGCAGCCAAATGGCAGGAAACACCATATATTTT	CASSQMAGNTIYF
once	NA	TRBV4-2	TRBJ2-2	TGTGCCAGCAGCCCCGTATACACCGGGGAGCTGTTTTTT	CASSPVYTGELFF
NA	NA	TRBV10-3	TRBJ1-1	TGTGCCATCAGACGGGATGCTGACATGAACACTGAAGCTTTCTTT	CAIRRDADMNTEAFF
once	NA	TRBV30	TRBJ1-6	TGTGCCTCCGCCGGGACATCCTCACCCCTCCACTTT	CASAGTSSPLHF
NA	NA	TRBV2	TRBJ2-3	TGTGCCAGCAGTGAGATTCTCCGGGCAGATACGCAGTATTTT	CASSEILRADTQYF
NA	TRBD1	TRBV7-6	TRBJ2-2	TGTGCCAGCAGACTCCCGGGACAGGGTACGGCCACCGGGGAGCTGTTTTTT	CASRLPGQGTATGELFF
NA	TRBD2	TRBV30	TRBJ2-7	TGTGCCGCTAGCGGGAGGACCCTTTTGGAGCAGTACTTC	CAASGRTLLEQYF
NA	NA	TRBV9	TRBJ1-2	TGTGCCAGCAGCGTAGCTGCAGGGATAGGGGCTAACTATGGCTACACCTTC	CASSVAAGIGANYGYTF
few	NA	TRBV29-1	TRBJ1-6	TGCAGCGCCGGCCGACAATATAATTCACCCCTCCACTTT	CSAGRQYNSPLHF
once	NA	TRBV18	TRBJ2-1	TGTGCCAGCTCACCAATGAGGGAAGCGGGCAATGAGCAGTTCTTC	CASSPMREAGNEQFF
NA	NA	TRBV9	TRBJ2-7	TGTGCCAGCAGAACTCCGGGACACCTTTGGGCCTACGAGCAGTACTTC	CASRTPGHLWAYEQYF
NA	TRBD1	TRBV30	TRBJ2-6	TGTGCCTGGGGACAGGGGACTGGGGCCAACGTCCTGACTTTC	CAWGQGTGANVLTF
NA	TRBD1	TRBV27	TRBJ2-7	TGTGCCAGCAGTTTAGGGACAGGGGGATTGTCTCCTACCTACGAGCAGTACTTC	CASSLGTGGLSPTYEQYF
NA	NA	TRBV6-5	TRBJ1-2	TGTGCCAGCAGTTCCATATCCCGGACGGGAGGCTACACCTTC	CASSSISRTGGYTF
once	TRBD1	TRBV25-1	TRBJ2-1	TGTGCCAGCACGTGGACAGGGGGCTTTGAGCAGTTCTTC	CASTWTGGFEQFF
once	TRBD2	TRBV5-1	TRBJ2-3	TGCGCCAGCAGCTTGACTAGCGGGAGTCCAGATACGCAGTATTTT	CASSLTSGSPDTQYF
few	NA	TRBV7-6	TRBJ1-3	TGTGCCAGCAGCCACACCAACACCATATATTTT	CASSHTNTIYF
NA	NA	TRBV9	TRBJ2-2	TGTGCCAGCAGCGTACATAGTGCGTCCACCGGGGAGCTGTTTTTT	CASSVHSASTGELFF
NA	NA	TRBV7-9	TRBJ2-1	TGTTCCAGCAGCCGAACCGGGACTCTCAATGAGCAGTTCTTC	CSSSRTGTLNEQFF
few	TRBD1	TRBV15	TRBJ1-5	TGTGCCACCAGCAGAGAAAGACAGGGGGGCAATCAGCCCCAGCATTTT	CATSRERQGGNQPQHF
NA	NA	TRBV7-9	TRBJ2-5	TGTGCCAGCAGCCTGGGGCAGCTAGGAAAAGAGACCCAGTACTTC	CASSLGQLGKETQYF
NA	NA	TRBV7-7	TRBJ2-1	TGTGCTAGCAGCTTAGGTGGGGGGTTTGAGCAGTTCTTC	CASSLGGGFEQFF
few	TRBD1	TRBV12-5	TRBJ2-7	TGTGCTAGTGGCCAAGGACAGGGGTGGGTCGAGCAGTACTTC	CASGQGQGWVEQYF
NA	TRBD2	TRBV7-7	TRBJ2-5	TGTGCTAGCAGCTTAGTTAGCGGGGGGGCCGGAGAGACCCAGTACTTC	CASSLVSGGAGETQYF
once	TRBD2	TRBV6-4	TRBJ2-7	TGTGCCAGCAGTGACTCGTGGGGACTAGCGGGATCCTACGAGCAGTACTTC	CASSDSWGLAGSYEQYF
few	NA	TRBV27	TRBJ2-1	TGTGCCAGCAGTTCCTCGGGCGGGTTCTACAATGAGCAGTTCTTC	CASSSSGGFYNEQFF
NA	TRBD2	TRBV5-1	TRBJ2-3	TGCGCCAGCAGCTTGGCCCCGGGGGGGGGCACAGATACGCAGTATTTT	CASSLAPGGGTDTQYF
NA	NA	TRBV4-2	TRBJ2-6	TGTGCCAGCAGCCAAGACCTTGGGAGCTCTGGGGCCAACGTCCTGACTTTC	CASSQDLGSSGANVLTF
NA	TRBD1	TRBV30	TRBJ1-4	TGTGCCTGGAGCGCAAGGACAGGGCCCAATGAAAAACTGTTTTTT	CAWSARTGPNEKLFF
NA	NA	TRBV7-3	TRBJ2-5	TGTGCCAGCAGTCCCGAAACAGGGTCTAGAGAGACCCAGTACTTC	CASSPETGSRETQYF
once	NA	TRBV30	TRBJ2-5	TGTGCCTGGAGTGTAGGAGGCTATGAGACCCAGTACTTC	CAWSVGGYETQYF
few	NA	TRBV14	TRBJ2-2	TGTGCCAGCAGCCAAGACATCGATGCCTGGAGGGACACCGGGGAGCTGTTTTTT	CASSQDIDAWRDTGELFF
NA	NA	TRBV19	TRBJ2-5	TGTGCCAGTAGTGGGCGCCAAGAGACCCAGTACTTC	CASSGRQETQYF
NA	NA	TRBV7-2	TRBJ2-7	TGTGCCAGCAGCTTAACGGGGGGCCCCCTCGAGCAGTACTTC	CASSLTGGPLEQYF
NA	NA	TRBV14	TRBJ2-1	TGTGCCAGCAGCCAACTCGGCGGGATTCTGAATGAGCAGTTCTTC	CASSQLGGILNEQFF
NA	TRBD2	TRBV18	TRBJ2-7	TGTGCCAGCTCACCTGGGACTAGCGGTTACGAGCAGTACTTC	CASSPGTSGYEQYF
NA	NA	TRBV2	TRBJ2-7	TGTGCCAGCATTCTAGGGGGACAATCCTACGAGCAGTACTTC	CASILGGQSYEQYF
NA	NA	TRBV20-1	TRBJ2-5	TGCAGCGCCCAGTACCAAGAGACCCAGTACTTC	CSAQYQETQYF
NA	TRBD1	TRBV2	TRBJ1-1	TGTGCCAGCAGTGGCCAAGGACAGGTCGCTGAAGCTTTCTTT	CASSGQGQVAEAFF
few	TRBD1	TRBV5-6	TRBJ1-2	TGTGCCAGCAGCCCGACAGGGTATGGCTACACCTTC	CASSPTGYGYTF
NA	NA	TRBV29-1	TRBJ1-5	TGCAGCGTTGCTTGGAGGGGCAATCAGCCCCAGCATTTT	CSVAWRGNQPQHF
few	NA	TRBV20-1	TRBJ2-1	TGCAGCCTCCTACCCATGAGTGAGCAGTTCTTC	CSLLPMSEQFF
few	TRBD1	TRBV9	TRBJ2-5	TGTGCCAGCAGCGCGGACAGGGGCGGGGAGACCCAGTACTTC	CASSADRGGETQYF